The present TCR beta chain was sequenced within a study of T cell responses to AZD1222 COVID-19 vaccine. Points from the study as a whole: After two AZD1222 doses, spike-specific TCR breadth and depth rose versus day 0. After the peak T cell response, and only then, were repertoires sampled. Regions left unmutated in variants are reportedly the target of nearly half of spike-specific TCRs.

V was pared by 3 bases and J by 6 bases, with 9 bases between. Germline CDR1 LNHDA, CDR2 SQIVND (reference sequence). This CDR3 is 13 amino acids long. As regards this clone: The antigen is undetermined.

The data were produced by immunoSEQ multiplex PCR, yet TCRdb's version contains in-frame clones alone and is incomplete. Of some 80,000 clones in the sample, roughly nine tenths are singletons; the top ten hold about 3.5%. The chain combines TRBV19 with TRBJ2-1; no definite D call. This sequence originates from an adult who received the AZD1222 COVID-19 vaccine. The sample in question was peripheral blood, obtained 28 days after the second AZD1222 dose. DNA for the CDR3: TGTGCCAGTAGTATTGGTGTGGGCAATGAGCAGTTCTTC. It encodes CASSIGVGNEQFF.